This T cell receptor (beta chain) was obtained from a study of Tregs in tolerant kidney transplant recipients. Notes on the study in general: Validation in larger populations is needed because few patients were studied. For some patients, primers changed over time, blocking nucleotide-level comparison. Donor-specific Treg expansion exceeded global Treg expansion in tolerant patients, suggesting antigen drive.

Here immunoSEQ multiplex PCR was the method, and the copy in TCRdb shows in-frame clones only, minus some. The repertoire holds tens of thousands of clones, with 80% to 95% as singletons. Recipients received nonmyeloablative bone marrow transplants from related graft donors, with transient mixed chimerism. The CDR3 extends over 13 amino acids. Unmatched junction bases numbered 3, after V lost 3 bases and J lost 9 bases. From germline, CDR1 is ENHRY and CDR2 SYGVKD. Details on this clone: The antigen is undetermined.

The TCR was taken from a human patient who received a combined kidney and bone marrow transplant. Certain T cells may be donor cells from the graft. V usage is TRBV10-3 and J usage is TRBJ1-5; 9 bases are a match to TRBD1. Source: CD4+ T cells from blood (PBMCs), taken 12 months after the transplant. CDR3 DNA: TGTGCCATCAGTGACGGGACAGGGTGGCCCCAGCATTTT. Translated: CAISDGTGWPQHF.